This TCR beta chain was documented in a study of graft-versus-host responses after intestinal transplantation. About this clone itself: Its matching antigen is unknown.

Profiled with immunoSEQ multiplex PCR; TCRdb holds only in-frame clones, not every one. The table shows roughly 120,000 clones, with just under 95% occurring only once. The V gene end was trimmed by 4 bases and the J gene end by 8 bases; junction bases not matched to a gene: 7. Germline values: CDR1 SGHRS, CDR2 YFSETQ. The CDR3 consists of 14 residues. This sequence joins TRBV5-1 and TRBJ1-4; TRBD1 matches at 8 bases. The sequence derives from a human donor who received an intestinal transplant. This specimen was unstimulated CD4+ T cells sorted from spleen or lymph node cells, taken before intestinal transplant. This CDR3 is CASSTGQAREKLFF. The DNA for the CDR3 is TGCGCCAGCAGCACGGGACAGGCGCGCGAAAAACTGTTTTTT.